The 17 T cell receptor beta chains below were found in one sample sequenced in a study of technical replicates of blood from a few donors. TCRdb's table, derived via immunoSEQ multiplex PCR, lists solely in-frame clones and lacks some. The sample holds just over 95,000 clones; 90% to 96% are singletons and the top ten take approximately 0.2%. Sequenced: T cells isolated from PBMCs. The receptor source for this set is a human donor in good health.

The J gene is TRBJ2-1, the V gene TRBV7-2; D is perhaps TRBD1 (6 bases). The V end was cut by 2 bases, the J end by 6 bases, with 17 bases between. CDR3 length: 16 amino acids. Germline V CDR1 and CDR2: SGHTA, FQGNSA. The CDR3 loop is CASSLPTGWGGNEQFF. The CDR3 coding sequence is TGTGCCAGCAGCTTACCAACAGGGTGGGGTGGCAATGAGCAGTTCTTC. Filled out from reference TRBV7-2 and TRBJ2-1, the complete variable domain reads GAGVSQSPSNKVTEKGKDVELRCDPISGHTALYWYRQSLGQGLEFLIYFQGNSAPDKSGLPSDRFSAERTGGSVSTLTIQRTQQEDSAVYLCASSLPTGWGGNEQFFGPGTRLTVL.

CDR3 nucleotide sequence: TGTGCCAGCAGCTTGAGGGGGCCGGGCACCGGGGAGCTGTTTTTT. The encoded protein is CASSLRGPGTGELFF. The rearrangement uses TRBV7-7 and TRBJ2-2; 7 bases line up with TRBD1. This CDR3 is built from 15 residues. Unmatched junction bases numbered 5, after V lost 3 bases and J lost 4 bases. Germline V gene lookup returns CDR1 SSHAT and CDR2 FNYEAQ (reference sequence). Looking up the rest from reference TRBV7-7 and TRBJ2-2 gives the full variable domain: GAGVSQSPRYKVTKRGQDVTLRCDPISSHATLYWYQQALGQGPEFLTYFNYEAQPDKSGLPSDRFSAERPEGSISTLTIQRTEQRDSAMYRCASSLRGPGTGELFFGEGSRLTVL.

In regard to this clone: Additional DNA sequences in this sample encode the identical CDR3. V and J are TRBV29-1 and TRBJ2-7, with D possibly TRBD2 on 6 matching bases. V shed 3 bases and J shed 2 bases, with 8 bases lying between them. The CDR3 loop spans 12 amino acids. Per the germline V gene, CDR1 is SQVTM and CDR2 is ANQGSEA. In DNA, the CDR3 is TGCAGCGTTGAGGGAGGAACCTACGAGCAGTACTTC. Its protein is CSVEGGTYEQYF.

The chain carries TRBV6-4 and TRBJ2-7; the D gene is possibly TRBD1 (7 bases). Germline CDR1 and CDR2: MRHNA and SNTAGT. Trimming cost V 2 bases and J 3 bases, with 17 bases left between them. This CDR3 is 16 amino acids long. CDR3 residues: CASSDRWRDRYYEQYF. The CDR3, as DNA: TGTGCCAGCAGTGACCGGTGGCGGGACAGATACTACGAGCAGTACTTC.

This chain uses TRBV29-1 with TRBJ1-1; TRBD1 agrees at 8 bases. The V and J ends lost 4 bases and 6 bases, in that order; junction bases with no gene match: 4. Germline CDR1 reads SQVTM; CDR2 reads ANQGSEA. The CDR3 is made up of 12 amino acids. The CDR3 sequence: CSVVAGGSEAFF. The CDR3 DNA is TGCAGCGTTGTGGCAGGGGGCTCTGAAGCTTTCTTT.

This clone was counted a few times. The chain couples TRBV19 to TRBJ2-1; D is perhaps TRBD2 (6 bases). The CDR3 sequence is 14 residues long. V was trimmed by 4 bases and J by 0 bases, leaving 7 bases between them. Germline CDR1 is LNHDA and CDR2 is SQIVND (reference sequence). The CDR3 sequence: CASSTGGSYNEQFF. Here the CDR3 DNA reads TGTGCCAGTAGTACCGGGGGCTCCTACAATGAGCAGTTCTTC.

This clone has more than one count but fewer than ten. This chain's CDR3 is CATPSGRALDTQYF. CDR3 nucleotide sequence: TGTGCCACACCAAGCGGGAGGGCCTTAGATACGCAGTATTTT. The chain uses TRBV27 and TRBJ2-3; 10 nucleotides agree with TRBD2. CDR1 and CDR2 (germline): MNHEY, SMNVEV (reference sequence). After removal of 10 bases from V and 5 bases from J, the junction contained 9 bases not matched to a gene. CDR3 length: 14 amino acids.

The chain links TRBV9 to TRBJ2-2, with a weak D call TRBD1 (6 bases). Trimming shortened V by 4 bases and J by 6 bases, and 13 bases separated the two germline ends. The CDR3 spans 14 residues. CDR1 is SGDLS and CDR2 is YYNGEE in the germline V gene. Written as DNA, the CDR3 is TGTGCCAGCAGCCAATCGAGGGGGTCCGGGGAGCTGTTTTTT. It encodes CASSQSRGSGELFF.

This chain links TRBV11-2 with TRBJ2-1; 9 positions match TRBD2. The CDR3 consists of 15 residues. V lost 0 bases to trimming and J lost 11 bases; unmatched junction nucleotides: 8. Germline-derived CDR1 and CDR2 are SGHAT and FQNNGV. The CDR3: CASSLDRASGNKQFF. The DNA for the CDR3 is TGTGCCAGCAGCTTAGATCGGGCTAGCGGGAACAAGCAGTTCTTC.

The chain recombines TRBV5-1 with TRBJ2-7, with D possibly TRBD2 on 6 matching bases. V dropped 0 bases and J dropped 5 bases, with 12 bases sitting between them. This CDR3 has 14 residues. Germline CDR1 and CDR2: SGHRS and YFSETQ. The CDR3 reads CASSLGAGPDEQYF. The CDR3 nucleotides read TGCGCCAGCAGCTTGGGGGCGGGACCGGACGAGCAGTACTTC.

This chain connects TRBV4-2 to TRBJ2-5, with 8 bases lining up with TRBD1. The germline gives CDR1 LGHNA, CDR2 YNFKEQ. The CDR3 is made up of 15 amino acids. Trimming removed 1 base from V and 5 bases from J; junction bases left unmatched: 6. CDR3 nucleotides: TGTGCCAGCAGCCAAGTGGGACAGGAAGGCGAGACCCAGTACTTC. Translating gives CASSQVGQEGETQYF.

A note on this clone: The junction departs from the called germline gene at one end, perhaps through a read error. The genes are TRBV7-7 and TRBJ2-5; 7 bases align to TRBD2. The CDR3 has 15 residues. CDR1 SSHAT and CDR2 FNYEAQ come from the germline V gene (reference sequence). The CDR3 DNA is TGTGCTAGCAGCCTCGCGCAAGGGGAGGGAGAGACCCAGTACTTC. It translates to CASSLAQGEGETQYF. The full variable domain, rest sourced from reference TRBV7-7 and TRBJ2-5, is GAGVSQSPRYKVTKRGQDVTLRCDPISSHATLYWYQQALGQGPEFLTYFNYEAQPDKSGLPSDRFSAERPEGSISTLTIQRTEQRDSAMYRCASSLAQGEGETQYFGPGTRLLVL.

J is TRBJ2-5 and V is TRBV2, with a weak D call TRBD1 (7 bases). Looked up from germline, CDR1 is SNHLY and CDR2 is FYNNEI. The CDR3 has 15 residues. V gave up 11 bases and J gave up 1 base, with 20 bases separating them. CDR3 sequence: CAGDRGGGSQETQYF. The CDR3 nucleotides are TGTGCCGGAGACCGCGGAGGGGGCTCCCAAGAGACCCAGTACTTC. The variable domain in full, with the rest retrieved from reference TRBV2 and TRBJ2-5, is EPEVTQTPSHQVTQMGQEVILRCVPISNHLYFYWYRQILGQKVEFLVSFYNNEISEKSEIFDDQFSVERPDGSNFTLKIRSTKLEDSAMYFCAGDRGGGSQETQYFGPGTRLLVL.

This sequence joins TRBV7-2 and TRBJ2-3; 11 bases line up with TRBD2. The length of the CDR3 is 18 residues. Trimming took 3 bases from V and 0 from J; bases not matched to a gene: 8. CDR1 is SGHTA, CDR2 FQGNSA, per germline. CDR3 in amino acids: CASSFRTSGFTSTDTQYF. CDR3 coding DNA: TGTGCCAGCAGCTTCCGGACTAGCGGGTTCACTAGCACAGATACGCAGTATTTT.

This rearrangement joins TRBV2 to TRBJ1-5, with D possibly matching TRBD1 (6 bases). V dropped 8 bases and J dropped 7 bases, with 12 bases sitting between them. The CDR3 extends over 12 amino acids. Per germline, CDR1 SNHLY and CDR2 FYNNEI. In DNA, the CDR3 is TGTGCCAGCGCAGGGGTTGGACAGCCCCAGCATTTT. Translation: CASAGVGQPQHF.

The chain has TRBV6-4 and TRBJ1-6; a possible D gene is TRBD1 (6 bases). This CDR3 is 15 amino acids long. V was clipped by 4 bases and J by 10 bases, with 17 bases between them. Germline V lookup: CDR1 MRHNA, CDR2 SNTAGT. CDR3 nucleotide sequence: TGTGCCAGCAGTGCCTACAGGGATGGCGGATCACCCCTCCACTTT. Its protein is CASSAYRDGGSPLHF.

This clone was picked up one time. V and J are TRBV4-1 and TRBJ2-7; D is undetermined. CDR1 is MGHRA and CDR2 is YSYEKL in the germline V gene. The CDR3 extends over 17 amino acids. V lost 2 bases and J lost 0, with 17 bases in between. CDR3 sequence reads: CASSQPTISKGSYEQYF. CDR3 nucleotides: TGCGCCAGCAGCCAACCGACCATTAGCAAAGGCTCCTACGAGCAGTACTTC.